A single T cell receptor beta chain is shown here with its context. The sample originates from a study of T cell responses to AZD1222 COVID-19 vaccine. Profiled with immunoSEQ multiplex PCR; TCRdb holds only in-frame clones, not every one. The sample has 130,000 or so clones, about 92% seen once; the top ten hold 0.85% to 0.95%. This CDR3 comprises 15 residues. Germline V gene lookup returns CDR1 MDHEN and CDR2 SYDVKM. Deletions cut 2 bases from V and 1 base from J, with 11 bases between. The TCR comes from an adult in good health. The rearrangement uses TRBV28 and TRBJ1-1; D gene ambiguous. The sequenced sample was peripheral blood, obtained on day 0 of MenACWY control vaccination. The chain's CDR3 is CASSLRGAPNTEAFF. DNA for the CDR3: TGTGCCAGCAGTTTACGGGGAGCCCCGAACACTGAAGCTTTCTTT.